Detailed here is one T cell receptor (beta chain). This record belongs to a study of blood T cell repertoires in COVID-19. Trimming cost V 3 bases and J 5 bases, with 10 bases left between them. CDR3 length: 13 amino acids. Germline CDR1 is SGHAT and CDR2 is FQNNGV. Profiling relied on immunoSEQ multiplex PCR, and the TCRdb table lists in-frame clones only, not all of them. The repertoire consists of a few hundred thousand clones, with just under 90% occurring once and the leading ten covering 3% to 4%. The chain joins TRBV11-2 to TRBJ1-2, with D possibly being TRBD1 (5 bases). This receptor was obtained from a woman aged 40 to 55 with acute or convalescent COVID-19. The sequenced material came from peripheral blood. As DNA, the CDR3 is TGTGCCAGCAGCTTCGGCGGGGCTTATGGCTACACCTTC. Translated: CASSFGGAYGYTF.